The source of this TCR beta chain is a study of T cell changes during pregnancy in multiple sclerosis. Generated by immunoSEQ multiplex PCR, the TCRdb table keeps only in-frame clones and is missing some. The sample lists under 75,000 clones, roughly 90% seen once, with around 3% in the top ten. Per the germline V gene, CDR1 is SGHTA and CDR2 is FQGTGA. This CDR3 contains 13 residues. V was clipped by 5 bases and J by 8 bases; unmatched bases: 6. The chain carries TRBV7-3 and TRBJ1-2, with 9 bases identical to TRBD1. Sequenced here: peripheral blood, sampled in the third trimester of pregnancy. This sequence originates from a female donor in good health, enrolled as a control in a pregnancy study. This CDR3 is CASSPGTGNGYTF. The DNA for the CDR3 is TGTGCCAGCAGCCCCGGGACAGGGAACGGCTACACCTTC.